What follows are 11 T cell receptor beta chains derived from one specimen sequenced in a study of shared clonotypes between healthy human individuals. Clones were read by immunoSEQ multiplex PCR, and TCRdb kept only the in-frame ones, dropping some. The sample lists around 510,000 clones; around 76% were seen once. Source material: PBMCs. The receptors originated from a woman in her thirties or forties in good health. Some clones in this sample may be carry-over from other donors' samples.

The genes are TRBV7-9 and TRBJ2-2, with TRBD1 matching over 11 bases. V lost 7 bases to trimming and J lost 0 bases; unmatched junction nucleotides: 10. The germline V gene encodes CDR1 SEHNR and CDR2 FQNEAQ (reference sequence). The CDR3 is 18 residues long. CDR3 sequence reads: CASKPGQGGVANTGELFF. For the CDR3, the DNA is TGTGCCAGCAAGCCGGGACAGGGGGGAGTGGCGAACACCGGGGAGCTGTTTTTT.

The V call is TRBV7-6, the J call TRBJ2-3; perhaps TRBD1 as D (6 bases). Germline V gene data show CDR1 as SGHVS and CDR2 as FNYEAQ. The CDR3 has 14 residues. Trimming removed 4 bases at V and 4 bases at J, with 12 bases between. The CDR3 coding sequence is TGTGCCAGCAGCTCAGGGGCGCCCCCAGATACGCAGTATTTT. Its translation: CASSSGAPPDTQYF.

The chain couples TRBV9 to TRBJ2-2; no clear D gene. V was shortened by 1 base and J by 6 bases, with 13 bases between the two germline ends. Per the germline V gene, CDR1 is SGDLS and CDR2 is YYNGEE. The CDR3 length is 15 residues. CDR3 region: CASSVLESPAGELFF. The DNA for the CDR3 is TGTGCCAGCAGCGTACTGGAGTCCCCCGCCGGGGAGCTGTTTTTT.

CDR3 loop: CASSLATGNYYTGELFF. The DNA of the CDR3 is TGCGCCAGCAGCTTGGCCACTGGTAACTACTACACCGGGGAGCTGTTTTTT. The chain couples TRBV5-1 to TRBJ2-2, with unresolved D. Germline V lookup: CDR1 SGHRS, CDR2 YFSETQ. This CDR3 contains 17 residues. Trimming removed 0 bases at V and 3 bases at J, with 15 bases between.

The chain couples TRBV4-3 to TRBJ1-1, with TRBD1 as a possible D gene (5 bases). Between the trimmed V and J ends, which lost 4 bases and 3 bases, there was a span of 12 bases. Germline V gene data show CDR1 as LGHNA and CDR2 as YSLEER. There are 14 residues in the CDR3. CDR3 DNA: TGCGCCAGCAGCCCTTTGGGGGGGGACACTGAAGCTTTCTTT. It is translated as CASSPLGGDTEAFF.

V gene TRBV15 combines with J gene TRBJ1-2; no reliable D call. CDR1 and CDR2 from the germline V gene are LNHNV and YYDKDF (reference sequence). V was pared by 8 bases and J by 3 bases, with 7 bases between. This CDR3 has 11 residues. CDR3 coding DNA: TGTGCCACCTCGGGGTACTATGGCTACACCTTC. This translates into CATSGYYGYTF. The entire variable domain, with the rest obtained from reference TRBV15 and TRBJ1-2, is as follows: DAMVIQNPRYQVTQFGKPVTLSCSQTLNHNVMYWYQQKSSQAPKLLFHYYDKDFNNEADTPDNFQSRRPNTSFCFLDIRSPGLGDTAMYLCATSGYYGYTFGSGTRLTVV.

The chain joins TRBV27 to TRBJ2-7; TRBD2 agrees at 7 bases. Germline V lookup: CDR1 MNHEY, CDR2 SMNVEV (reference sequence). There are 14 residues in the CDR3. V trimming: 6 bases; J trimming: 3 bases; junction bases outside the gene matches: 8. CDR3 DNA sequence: TGTGCCAGCAGACCTAGCGGACAAGGCTACGAGCAGTACTTC. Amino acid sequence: CASRPSGQGYEQYF.

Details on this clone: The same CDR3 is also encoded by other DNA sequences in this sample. The CDR3 spells CASSPRAGGSYEQYF. As DNA, the CDR3 is TGTGCCAGCTCACCACGAGCGGGGGGGTCCTACGAGCAGTACTTC. This chain links TRBV18 with TRBJ2-7; 10 bases are a match to TRBD2. The germline V gene encodes CDR1 KGHSH and CDR2 LQKENI. J gave up 1 base and V 1 base, and 1 base lay outside the gene matches. This CDR3 comprises 15 residues.

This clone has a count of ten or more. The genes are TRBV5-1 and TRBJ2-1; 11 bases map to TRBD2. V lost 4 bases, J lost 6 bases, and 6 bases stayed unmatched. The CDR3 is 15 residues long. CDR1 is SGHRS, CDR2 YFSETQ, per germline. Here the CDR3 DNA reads TGCGCCAGCAGCCAACTAGCGGGAGCTGCCAATGAGCAGTTCTTC. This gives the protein CASSQLAGAANEQFF.

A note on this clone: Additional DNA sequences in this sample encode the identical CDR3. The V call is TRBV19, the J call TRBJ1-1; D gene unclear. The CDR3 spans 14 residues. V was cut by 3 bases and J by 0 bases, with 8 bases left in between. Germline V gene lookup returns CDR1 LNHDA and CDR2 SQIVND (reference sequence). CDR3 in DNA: TGTGCCAGTAGTATCGGAACGGTGAACACTGAAGCTTTCTTT. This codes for CASSIGTVNTEAFF.

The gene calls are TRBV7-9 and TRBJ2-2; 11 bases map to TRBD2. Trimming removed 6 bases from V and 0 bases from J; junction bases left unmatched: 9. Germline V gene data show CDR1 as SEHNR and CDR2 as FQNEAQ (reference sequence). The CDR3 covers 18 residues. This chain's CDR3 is CASSSFQGLAANTGELFF. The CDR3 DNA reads TGTGCCAGCAGTTCTTTCCAGGGACTAGCGGCGAACACCGGGGAGCTGTTTTTT.